The 22 T cell receptor beta chains below all came from one sample that was sequenced in a study of CD8 T cells in ankylosing spondylitis. Study-level results: Characteristic, it appeared, of ankylosing spondylitis blood was a TCR beta motif of about eight highly homologous variants.

No antigen has been assigned to these receptors. Each CDR3 protein is one row after TCRdb ran MiXCR on the 5' RACE reads. The sample consists of roughly 700,000 distinct CDR3 sequences, around 19% of them appearing once. The sample taken for sequencing was blood, either unsorted or a sorted T cell fraction (not recorded which). Source of these receptors: a male donor with ankylosing spondylitis.

This sequence joins TRBV7-3 and TRBJ1-2; no reliable D call. V was shortened by 5 bases and J by 6 bases, with 13 bases between the two germline ends. Germline-derived CDR1 and CDR2 are SGHTA and FQGTGA. The CDR3 sequence is 13 residues long. Here the CDR3 reads CASSPSGVDGYTF. DNA of the CDR3: TGTGCCAGCAGCCCCTCCGGTGTCGATGGCTACACCTTC.

This clonotype showed up just a few times. The rearrangement uses TRBV24-1 and TRBJ2-2; TRBD2 aligns across 10 bases. V gave up 4 bases and J gave up 0 bases; unmatched junction bases: 1. This CDR3 is 16 amino acids long. The germline gives CDR1 KGHDR, CDR2 SFDVKD. Written as DNA, the CDR3 is TGTGCCACCAGTGAGCTAGCGGGAGCGAACACCGGGGAGCTGTTTTTT. This translates into CATSELAGANTGELFF.

V is TRBV28 and J is TRBJ2-3; 8 positions agree with TRBD2. In germline, CDR1 is MDHEN, CDR2 SYDVKM. Unmatched junction bases numbered 6, after V lost 7 bases and J lost 0 bases. CDR3 length: 15 residues. The chain's CDR3 is CASIPGTRSTDTQYF. The CDR3 bases are TGTGCCAGCATCCCCGGGACTAGGAGCACAGATACGCAGTATTTT. The complete variable domain, with remaining parts taken from reference TRBV28 and TRBJ2-3, reads DVKVTQSSRYLVKRTGEKVFLECVQDMDHENMFWYRQDPGLGLRLIYFSYDVKMKEKGDIPEGYSVSREKKERFSLILESASTNQTSMYLCASIPGTRSTDTQYFGPGTRLTVL.

This clonotype was seen more than once but under ten times. J is TRBJ2-7 and V is TRBV29-1; D may be TRBD1 or TRBD2 (5 bases each). V lost 6 bases and J lost 2, with 8 bases in between. The germline V gene encodes CDR1 SQVTM and CDR2 ANQGSEA. The CDR3 sequence is 11 residues long. This CDR3 reads CSVRGAYEQYF. The CDR3 bases are TGCAGCGTCAGAGGGGCCTACGAGCAGTACTTC.

The V and J genes are TRBV5-1 and TRBJ1-2, with 12 nucleotides matching TRBD1. V shed 7 bases, J shed 3 bases, and the junction held 1 base outside the gene matches. Germline lookup yields CDR1 SGHRS and CDR2 YFSETQ. There are 13 residues in the CDR3. CDR3 bases: TGCGCCAGCGGGACAGGGGGCGACTATGGCTACACCTTC. This translates into CASGTGGDYGYTF.

The J gene is TRBJ2-3, the V gene TRBV6-2 or TRBV6-3, with TRBD2 identical over 7 bases. CDR1 is MNHEY and CDR2 is SVGEGT in the germline V gene. This CDR3 has 16 amino acids. Germline trimming cut 7 bases from V and 2 bases from J; bases unmatched to any gene: 12. As DNA, the CDR3 is TGTGCCAGCACCCACTGGGCTAGCGGATCCACAGATACGCAGTATTTT. This sequence encodes CASTHWASGSTDTQYF.

This clonotype was found many times. The genes are TRBV7-9 and TRBJ1-1, with D possibly being TRBD1 (6 bases). Trimming left V 3 bases short and J 1 base short, with 9 bases between. The CDR3 sequence is 14 residues long. CDR1 and CDR2 from the germline V gene are SEHNR and FQNEAQ (reference sequence). The CDR3 is CASSFTGPNTEAFF. The CDR3 DNA follows: TGTGCCAGCAGCTTTACAGGGCCGAACACTGAAGCTTTCTTT.

The J gene is TRBJ2-2, the V gene TRBV7-2, with 11 nucleotides matching TRBD2. The V gene's germline CDR1 is SGHTA and CDR2 FQGNSA. The CDR3 covers 15 residues. V lost 5 bases and J lost 10; bases outside the gene matches: 9. CDR3 sequence (DNA): TGTGCCAGCAGCCCCCAACTAGCGGGGGTCCCGGAGCTGTTTTTT. This gives the protein CASSPQLAGVPELFF. Full variable domain (outside the CDR3, taken from reference TRBV7-2 and TRBJ2-2): GAGVSQSPSNKVTEKGKDVELRCDPISGHTALYWYRQSLGQGLEFLIYFQGNSAPDKSGLPSDRFSAERTGGSVSTLTIQRTQQEDSAVYLCASSPQLAGVPELFFGEGSRLTVL.

This chain uses TRBV12-3 or TRBV12-4 with TRBJ2-7; 8 bases fit TRBD1. The length of the CDR3 is 15 residues. V shed 4 bases and J 3 bases; nucleotides not matched to a gene: 8. CDR3: CASSSPGTGHYEQYF. In DNA, the CDR3 is TGTGCCAGCAGTTCACCCGGGACAGGACACTACGAGCAGTACTTC.

This clonotype has a handful of counts. The CDR3 spells CASNSGQFNYGYTF. In DNA form, the CDR3 reads TGCGCCAGCAATTCGGGACAGTTTAACTATGGCTACACCTTC. The chain recombines TRBV5-1 with TRBJ1-2, with 7 bases that match TRBD1. V lost 6 bases and J lost 1; bases outside the gene matches: 6. CDR3 length: 14 residues. CDR1 SGHRS and CDR2 YFSETQ come from the germline V gene.

Points on this clonotype: Sequence at one end of the junction differs from germline and may be a read error. The chain links TRBV12-3 or TRBV12-4 to TRBJ2-3, with D maybe TRBD2 (7 bases). This CDR3 spans 13 amino acids. The CDR3 bases are TGTGCCAGCAGCACCCGGCGACGGGGGGCCGTGAATTTT. Translating gives CASSTRRRGAVNF.

This clonotype was seen at least ten times. J is TRBJ2-7 and V is TRBV18; no firm D call. From germline, CDR1 is KGHSH and CDR2 LQKENI. The CDR3 runs 12 residues. Trimming removed 6 bases at V and 6 bases at J, with 12 bases between. In DNA, the CDR3 is TGTGCCAGCTCCCAATCGGGCGGCGAGCAGTACTTC. The encoded protein is CASSQSGGEQYF. The variable domain in full, completed from reference TRBV18 and TRBJ2-7, reads NAGVMQNPRHLVRRRGQEARLRCSPMKGHSHVYWYRQLPEEGLKFMVYLQKENIIDESGMPKERFSAEFPKEGPSILRIQQVVRGDSAAYFCASSQSGGEQYFGPGTRLTVT.

The CDR3 DNA is TGCGCCAGCAGCCAGGACGACATCGGTGGGGACGCAGATACGCAGTATTTT. This translates into CASSQDDIGGDADTQYF. This chain joins TRBV4-3 and TRBJ2-3, with D possibly called TRBD1 or TRBD2 (5 bases each). The V end was cut by 3 bases, the J end by 4 bases, with 20 bases between. This CDR3 is 17 amino acids long. Germline V CDR1 and CDR2: LGHNA, YSLEER.

The chain couples TRBV20-1 to TRBJ1-5, with 9 bases identical to TRBD1. The length of the CDR3 is 14 residues. V dropped 7 bases and J dropped 2; count of bases not matched to a gene: 6. The germline V gene encodes CDR1 DFQATT and CDR2 SNEGSKA (reference sequence). The CDR3 loop reads CSVLGQGGNQPQHF. CDR3 bases: TGCAGTGTCTTGGGACAGGGCGGCAATCAGCCCCAGCATTTT.

This clonotype has a handful of counts. The chain recombines TRBV19 with TRBJ1-2, with 7 bases fitting TRBD1. CDR1 is LNHDA, CDR2 SQIVND, per germline (reference sequence). V was pared by 4 bases and J by 8 bases, with 7 bases of the junction left unmatched. The CDR3 has 13 residues. The DNA of the CDR3 is TGTGCCAGTAGTACCAGGACAGGAAGGGGCTACACCTTC. It yields the protein CASSTRTGRGYTF. The entire variable domain, with the rest obtained from reference TRBV19 and TRBJ1-2, is as follows: DGGITQSPKYLFRKEGQNVTLSCEQNLNHDAMYWYRQDPGQGLRLIYYSQIVNDFQKGDIAEGYSVSREKKESFPLTVTSAQKNPTAFYLCASSTRTGRGYTFGSGTRLTVV.

This clonotype occurred many times. The chain has TRBV20-1 and TRBJ2-7, with 14 bases identical to TRBD2. Germline V gene lookup returns CDR1 DFQATT and CDR2 SNEGSKA (reference sequence). This CDR3 spans 13 amino acids. CDR3 in DNA: TGCAGCGCAGGACTAGCGGGAGGCTACGAGCAGTACTTC. Its protein is CSAGLAGGYEQYF.

In the case of this clonotype: A much larger clone is a single base away; this may be a read error. The CDR3 nucleotides read TGTGCCACCAGCAGAGAAAGCAGGGGTTATGAAAAACTGCTTTTT. It is translated as CATSRESRGYEKLLF. This chain uses TRBV15 with TRBJ1-4; TRBD1 might be the D (6 bases). Germline loops: CDR1 LNHNV, CDR2 YYDKDF (reference sequence). This CDR3 is built from 15 residues.

The genes are TRBV7-3 and TRBJ2-1; 8 bases agree with TRBD2. CDR3 length equals 15 residues. The V segment lost 5 bases and the J segment 6 bases; nucleotides outside the gene matches: 9. The germline gives CDR1 SGHTA, CDR2 FQGTGA. The CDR3 reads CASSPTGTSGNEQFF. Here the CDR3 DNA reads TGTGCCAGCAGCCCAACAGGTACTAGCGGCAATGAGCAGTTCTTC.

This sequence joins TRBV4-3 and TRBJ2-1; 11 bases line up with TRBD2. CDR3 length equals 16 residues. Germline V CDR1 and CDR2: LGHNA, YSLEER. Trimming removed 5 bases from V and 2 bases from J; junction bases left unmatched: 5. The CDR3 DNA reads TGCGCCAGCAGCTCAAATAGCGGGAGGGCCTACAATGAGCAGTTCTTC. Translated: CASSSNSGRAYNEQFF.

In its sample, this clonotype was seen a few times. V is TRBV6-1 and J is TRBJ1-4, with D possibly TRBD1 on 5 matching bases. From germline, CDR1 is MNHNS and CDR2 SASEGT. V lost 8 bases and J 0 bases, leaving 10 bases between the germline ends. The CDR3 is made up of 14 amino acids. The CDR3 sequence: CASGDGPTNEKLFF. As DNA, the CDR3 is TGTGCCAGCGGGGACGGTCCAACTAATGAAAAACTGTTTTTT.

The chain combines TRBV7-2 with TRBJ2-7; D uncertain. The V gene's germline CDR1 is SGHTA and CDR2 FQGNSA. Trimming took 1 base from V and 6 from J, leaving 13 bases between them. This CDR3 has 14 amino acids. CDR3 amino acids: CASSLVGSSTEQYF. The CDR3 DNA reads as TGTGCCAGCAGCTTAGTGGGTAGCAGTACCGAGCAGTACTTC.

This clonotype was seen at least ten times. This chain uses TRBV5-1 with TRBJ2-7, with D possibly being TRBD1 (5 bases). Trimming removed 5 bases from V and 0 bases from J, with 9 bases in between. Per the germline V gene, CDR1 is SGHRS and CDR2 is YFSETQ. The CDR3 is 13 amino acids. DNA of the CDR3: TGCGCCAGCAGTTCGGACATCTCCTACGAGCAGTACTTC. This encodes CASSSDISYEQYF.